This paragraph reports one T cell receptor beta chain. Its cognate antigen is unknown. CDR3 size: 16 residues. The germline V gene encodes CDR1 SGHDT and CDR2 YYEEEE. Between the trimmed V and J ends, which lost 4 bases and 0 bases, there was a span of 17 bases. The sample originates from a study of T cell responses to AZD1222 COVID-19 vaccine. Overall study results and limits: There were mostly white British donors and more females than males, and clonal diversity was possibly underestimated. Spike-spanning, vaccine-associated CD4 TCRs were dominant at 160-218 and 743-854. AZD1222 recipients seropositive at baseline numbered only 5 to 7.

Produced via immunoSEQ multiplex PCR; TCRdb's table is partial and in-frame only. The sample contains under 95,000 clones, 80% to 90% of which appear only once. Pooled samples include second doses given at about 4 or 12 weeks. This specimen consisted of peripheral blood, obtained 28 days after the second AZD1222 dose. The V and J genes are TRBV5-6 and TRBJ2-7; D may be TRBD1 or TRBD2 (5 bases each). The receptor's source is an adult who received the AZD1222 COVID-19 vaccine. CDR3 in amino acids: CASSPVDGTPSYEQYF. CDR3 DNA: TGTGCCAGCAGCCCCGTAGATGGGACGCCCTCCTACGAGCAGTACTTC.